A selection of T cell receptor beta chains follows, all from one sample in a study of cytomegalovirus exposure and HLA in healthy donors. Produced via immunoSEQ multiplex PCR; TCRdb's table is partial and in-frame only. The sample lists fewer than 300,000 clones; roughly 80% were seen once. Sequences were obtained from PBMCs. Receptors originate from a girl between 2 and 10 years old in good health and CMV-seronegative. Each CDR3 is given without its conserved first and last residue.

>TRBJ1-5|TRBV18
ASSLQLNQPQH
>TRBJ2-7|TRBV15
ATSRDGDSYEQY
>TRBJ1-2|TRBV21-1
ASIPAGIVYGYT
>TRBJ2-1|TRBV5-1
ASSLVAGRWGGSYNEQF
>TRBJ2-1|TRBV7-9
ASSLSATYNEQF
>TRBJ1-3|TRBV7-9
ASRLWGEGNSGNTIY
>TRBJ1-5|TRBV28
ASSPKWSGNQPQH
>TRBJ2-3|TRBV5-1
ASSLGPGGTSGSYGDTQY
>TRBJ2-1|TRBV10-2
ASSEFEKLAGTYNEQF
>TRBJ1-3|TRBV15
ATSRATTGWKNTIY
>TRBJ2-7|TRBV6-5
ASSYSRNYEQY
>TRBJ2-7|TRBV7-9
ASSLLYEQY
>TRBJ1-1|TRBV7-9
ASSLGQGRPEAF
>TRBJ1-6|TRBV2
ADAGSYNSPLH
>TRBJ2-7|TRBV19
ASSTSTATYEQY
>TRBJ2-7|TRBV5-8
ASSLPGGEYEQY
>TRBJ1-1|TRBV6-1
ASEGDWDTEAF
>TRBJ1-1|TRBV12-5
ASGSGQGYTEAF
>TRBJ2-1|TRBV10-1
ASSDGGRGYNEQF
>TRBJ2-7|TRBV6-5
ASTLHRSLIYEQY
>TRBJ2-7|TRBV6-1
ASLRASGGDYEQY
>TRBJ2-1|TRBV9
ASSVGSRNEQF
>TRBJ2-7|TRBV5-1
ASSLGDSSYEQY
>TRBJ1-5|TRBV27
ASSSTTGGAIQPQH
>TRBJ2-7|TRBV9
ASSAHSSYEQY
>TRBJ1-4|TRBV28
ASSFDRQGSTNEKLF
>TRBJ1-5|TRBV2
ASRPGQVSNQPQH
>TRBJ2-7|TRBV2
ASSVDGGSNEQY
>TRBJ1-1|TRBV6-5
ASSAGQGGTEAF
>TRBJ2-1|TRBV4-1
ASSQRWGGARDEQF
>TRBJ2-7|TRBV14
ASSKQGEIYEQY
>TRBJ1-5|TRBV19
ASSFQGHYQPQH
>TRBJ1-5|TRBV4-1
ASSRTGGENQPQH
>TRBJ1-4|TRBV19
ASSIVRRATGSEKLF
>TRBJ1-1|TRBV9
ASSAGQVNTEAF
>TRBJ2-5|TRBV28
ASSLSGLAPQETQY
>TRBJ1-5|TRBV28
ASSLLAQPQH
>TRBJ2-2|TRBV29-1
SGEGGTGELF
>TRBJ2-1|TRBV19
ASSSGPGSYNEQF
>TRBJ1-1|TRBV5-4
ASSPPDRGNTEAF
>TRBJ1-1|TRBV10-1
ASSDQANTEAF
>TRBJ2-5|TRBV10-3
AISETSGGRYQETQY
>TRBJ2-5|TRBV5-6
ASSLDRVGHQETQY
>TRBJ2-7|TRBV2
ASRGTGDNPYEQY
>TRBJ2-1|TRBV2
ASSGAQGGQGSF
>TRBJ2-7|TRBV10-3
AIRIGRQGDGEQY
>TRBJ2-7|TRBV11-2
ASSSTSGQGKTYEQY
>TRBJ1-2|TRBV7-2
ASSNKPGQPQSNYGYT
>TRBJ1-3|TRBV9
ASSVGDYGNTIY
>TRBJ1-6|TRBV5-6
ASSSLGGENSPLH
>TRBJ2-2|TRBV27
ASSLVGPRGLLYTGELF
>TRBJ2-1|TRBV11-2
ASSLDRVGDRAVFNEQF
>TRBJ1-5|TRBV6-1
ASLDPQGWAQPQH
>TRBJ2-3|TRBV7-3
ASSLTSGGASSTDTQY
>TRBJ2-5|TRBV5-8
ASSSTGNGETQY
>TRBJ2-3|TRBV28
ASRNTGTDTQY